The 13 T cell receptor beta chains reported below all come from one sample, sequenced in a study of cytomegalovirus exposure and HLA in healthy donors. PCR used 60 Vbeta primers and 13 Jbeta primers. The protocol was immunoSEQ multiplex PCR, while the TCRdb copy is restricted to in-frame clones and leaves out a portion. This sample yields some 160,000 clones, of which about 84% are seen a single time; about 3.4% belongs to the top ten. Sequencing used PBMCs. These receptors originate from a male donor in good health and CMV-seronegative.

The CDR3 DNA is TGTGCCAGCGGACAACGCGACACCGGGGAGCTGTTTTTT. Amino acids: CASGQRDTGELFF. V is TRBV11-3 and J is TRBJ2-2; possible D gene TRBD1, 5 bases. CDR1 and CDR2 from the germline V gene are SGHNT and YENEEA. Trimming cost V 8 bases and J 3 bases, with 10 bases left between them. The CDR3 covers 13 residues.

The chain joins TRBV6-5 to TRBJ2-7, with D unresolved. The CDR3 is made up of 12 amino acids. V was shortened by 6 bases and J by 3 bases, with 9 bases between the two germline ends. Germline CDR1 and CDR2: MNHEY and SVGAGI. CDR3 DNA sequence: TGTGCCAGCAGCCCCCCCAGCTACGAGCAGTACTTC. Its protein product is CASSPPSYEQYF.

The chain has TRBV20-1 and TRBJ1-6, with D tentatively TRBD1 (6 bases). The CDR3 covers 11 residues. Germline assignment: CDR1 DFQATT and CDR2 SNEGSKA (reference sequence). Trimming pared 3 bases from V and 11 bases from J, leaving 8 bases between. CDR3 in amino acids: CSASGQTPLHF. The CDR3 bases are TGCAGTGCTAGCGGACAGACACCCCTCCACTTT.

This rearrangement joins TRBV6-5 to TRBJ1-6, with TRBD1 matching 7 bases. The CDR3 loop spans 15 amino acids. The germline V gene encodes CDR1 MNHEY and CDR2 SVGAGI. After removal of 0 bases from V and 9 bases from J, the junction contained 5 bases not matched to a gene. CDR3 in amino acids: CASSYSNRGSSPLHF. In nucleotides, the CDR3 is TGTGCCAGCAGTTACTCGAACAGGGGAAGTTCACCCCTCCACTTT.

The rearrangement joins TRBV28 to TRBJ1-1; D is ambiguous. The CDR3 covers 13 residues. V was shortened by 2 bases and J by 7 bases, with 11 bases between the two germline ends. Per the germline V gene, CDR1 is MDHEN and CDR2 is SYDVKM. CDR3 loop: CASSLEQNVEAFF. The CDR3 DNA reads TGTGCCAGCAGTTTAGAGCAAAACGTTGAAGCTTTCTTT.

The chain couples TRBV5-1 to TRBJ2-3; D not certain. The CDR3 runs to 11 residues. The V gene's germline CDR1 is SGHRS and CDR2 YFSETQ. V was clipped by 6 bases and J by 6 bases, with 8 bases between them. CDR3 DNA sequence: TGCGCCAGCACTTCTCAGGATACGCAGTATTTT. It is translated as CASTSQDTQYF. Complete variable domain (other parts from reference TRBV5-1 and TRBJ2-3): KAGVTQTPRYLIKTRGQQVTLSCSPISGHRSVSWYQQTPGQGLQFLFEYFSETQRNKGNFPGRFSGRQFSNSRSEMNVSTLELGDSALYLCASTSQDTQYFGPGTRLTVL.

The chain recombines TRBV5-1 with TRBJ1-6, with a weak D call TRBD1 (5 bases). Germline CDR1 is SGHRS and CDR2 is YFSETQ. The CDR3 is made up of 15 amino acids. V lost 0 bases and J 8 bases, leaving 12 bases between the germline ends. CDR3 sequence reads: CASSLGRDWDSPLHF. Here the CDR3 DNA reads TGCGCCAGCAGCTTGGGCCGGGACTGGGATTCACCCCTCCACTTT. The full variable domain, completed using reference TRBV5-1 and TRBJ1-6, is KAGVTQTPRYLIKTRGQQVTLSCSPISGHRSVSWYQQTPGQGLQFLFEYFSETQRNKGNFPGRFSGRQFSNSRSEMNVSTLELGDSALYLCASSLGRDWDSPLHFGNGTRLTVT.

The rearrangement uses TRBV27 and TRBJ1-2; D remains ambiguous. The CDR3 is 15 amino acids. The V and J ends lost 3 bases and 2 bases respectively, with 13 bases between them. Germline V gene data show CDR1 as MNHEY and CDR2 as SMNVEV (reference sequence). In DNA form, the CDR3 reads TGTGCCAGCAGTTTTAGCGGGGTAGTCAACTATGGCTACACCTTC. Translated, it gives CASSFSGVVNYGYTF.

This clone was found once. This chain joins TRBV7-2 and TRBJ2-7; possibly TRBD2 for D (6 bases). The V gene lost 3 bases and the J gene lost 3 bases, with 9 bases spanning the gap. CDR3 length: 13 amino acids. Germline CDR1 SGHTA, CDR2 FQGNSA. The CDR3 sequence is CASSFGLYYEQYF. CDR3 nucleotides: TGTGCCAGCAGCTTCGGACTATACTACGAGCAGTACTTC.

This chain joins TRBV7-2 and TRBJ2-3, with D perhaps matching TRBD2 (5 bases). This CDR3 spans 14 amino acids. CDR1 is SGHTA and CDR2 is FQGNSA in the germline V gene. V was clipped by 5 bases and J by 1 base, with 10 bases between them. CDR3: CASSILLGTDTQYF. The DNA for the CDR3 is TGTGCCAGCAGCATACTACTAGGCACAGATACGCAGTATTTT.

The CDR3: CASSPGQGAAGNTIYF. CDR3 bases: TGTGCCAGCAGCCCAGGACAGGGAGCGGCTGGAAACACCATATATTTT. The chain has TRBV9 and TRBJ1-3; 8 bases match TRBD1. From germline, CDR1 is SGDLS and CDR2 YYNGEE. The junction had 8 bases not matched to a gene; V was cut back by 4 bases and J by 2 bases. CDR3 size: 16 residues.

The chain uses TRBV19 and TRBJ1-5, with TRBD1 as a possible D gene (6 bases). CDR1 and CDR2 from the germline V gene are LNHDA and SQIVND (reference sequence). Trimming took off 6 bases at V and 3 bases at J, with 12 bases between the two ends. The CDR3 loop spans 14 amino acids. DNA for the CDR3: TGTGCCAGTAGGGGGCACAGGGACAATCAGCCCCAGCATTTT. Amino acid sequence: CASRGHRDNQPQHF.

This chain joins TRBV19 and TRBJ2-1; a weak D match, TRBD2 (5 bases). The CDR3 has 14 residues. Germline CDR1 reads LNHDA; CDR2 reads SQIVND (reference sequence). Trimming took off 8 bases at V and 4 bases at J, with 15 bases between the two ends. The CDR3 protein is CASLEGSGYNEQFF. The CDR3 DNA reads TGTGCCAGTCTGGAAGGGAGTGGATACAATGAGCAGTTCTTC.